One and the same sample provided the 2 T cell receptor beta chains below, sequenced in a study of CXCR3-negative and CXCR3-positive naive CD8 T cells. Libraries of TRB cDNA were made by 5' RACE and carried UMIs. Each CDR3 protein gets one entry in TCRdb, which reprocessed the 5' RACE reads and gives no DNA. Its listing shows about 62,000 distinct CDR3 sequences. Sequencing used naive CXCR3- CD8+ T cells from blood. Subset defined: CD45RO-CCR7+CD27+CD95- naive CD8+ T cells lacking CXCR3 (TNR3-). All receptors come from a human donor in good health. Some clones in this sample may be carry-over from other donors' samples.

The V call is TRBV11-2, the J call TRBJ2-5; with no DNA, the TCRdb D assignment of TRBD1 cannot be verified. The CDR3 extends over 18 amino acids. CDR1 and CDR2 (germline): SGHAT, FQNNGV. CDR3 sequence: CASSPIKGQGPLTETQYF.

This sequence joins TRBV5-1 and TRBJ2-5. This CDR3 has 14 amino acids. Germline lookup yields CDR1 SGHRS and CDR2 YFSETQ. The CDR3 here is CASSYDGDQETQYF.